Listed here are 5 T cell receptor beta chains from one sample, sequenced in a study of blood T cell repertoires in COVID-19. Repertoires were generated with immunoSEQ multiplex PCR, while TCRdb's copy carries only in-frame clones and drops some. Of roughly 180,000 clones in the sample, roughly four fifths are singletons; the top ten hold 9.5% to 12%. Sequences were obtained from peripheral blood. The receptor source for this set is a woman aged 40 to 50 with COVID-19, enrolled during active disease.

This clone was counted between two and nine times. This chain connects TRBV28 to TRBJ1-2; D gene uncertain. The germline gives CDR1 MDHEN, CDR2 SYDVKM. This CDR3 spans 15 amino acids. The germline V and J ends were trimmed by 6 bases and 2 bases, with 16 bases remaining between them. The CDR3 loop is CASRVRFERNYGYTF. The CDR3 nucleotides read TGTGCCAGCAGGGTGCGGTTCGAGAGAAACTATGGCTACACCTTC.

Here the CDR3 reads CASSSGNEQFF. The CDR3 region has the DNA TGTGCCAGCAGTAGCGGTAATGAGCAGTTCTTC. This chain links TRBV27 with TRBJ2-1; tentative D call: TRBD2 (5 bases). CDR3 length equals 11 residues. The germline V and J ends were trimmed by 5 bases and 7 bases, with 6 bases remaining between them. The germline gives CDR1 MNHEY, CDR2 SMNVEV (reference sequence).

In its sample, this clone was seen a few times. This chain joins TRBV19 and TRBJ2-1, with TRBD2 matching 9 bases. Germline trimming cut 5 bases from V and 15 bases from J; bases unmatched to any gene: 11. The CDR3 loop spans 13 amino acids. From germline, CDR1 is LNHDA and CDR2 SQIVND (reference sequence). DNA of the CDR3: TGTGCCAGTAGTCCGGGGACTAGCTTTTATCTGTTCTTC. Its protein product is CASSPGTSFYLFF.

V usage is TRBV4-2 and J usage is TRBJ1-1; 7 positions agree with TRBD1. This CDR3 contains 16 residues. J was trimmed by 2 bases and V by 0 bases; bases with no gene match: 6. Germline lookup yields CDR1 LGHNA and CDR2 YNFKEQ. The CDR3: CASSQERTGDNTEAFF. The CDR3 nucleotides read TGTGCCAGCAGCCAAGAGAGGACAGGAGACAACACTGAAGCTTTCTTT.

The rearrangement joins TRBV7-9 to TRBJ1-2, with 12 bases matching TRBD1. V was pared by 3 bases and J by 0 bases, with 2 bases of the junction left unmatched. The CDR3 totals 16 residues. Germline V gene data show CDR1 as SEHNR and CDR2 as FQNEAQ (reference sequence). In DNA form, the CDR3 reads TGTGCCAGCAGCTTGGGACAGGGGGCAGCTAACTATGGCTACACCTTC. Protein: CASSLGQGAANYGYTF.